The clone carrying this T cell receptor beta chain occurred once. Germline assignment: CDR1 LNHNV and CDR2 YYDKDF (reference sequence). The CDR3 is made up of 14 amino acids. Trimming cost V 4 bases and J 5 bases, with 12 bases left between them. RNA was isolated and reverse transcribed to cDNA, the sequencing template. Generated by immunoSEQ multiplex PCR, the TCRdb table keeps only in-frame clones and is missing some. The sample includes more than 90,000 clones, under 60% of them seen just once. The data belong to a study of CD8+ T cells in alopecia areata. Treatment described: oral pan-JAK inhibitor, 5-10 mg twice daily.

The TCR was taken from a human donor with alopecia areata. The J gene is TRBJ1-5, the V gene TRBV15, with D uncertain. The input for sequencing was CD8+ T cells sorted from blood, taken at week 24, from a patient treated with tofacitinib. The CDR3 nucleotides are TGTGCCACCAGCACCACCCCAGAGGATCAGCCCCAGCATTTT. Translated: CATSTTPEDQPQHF.